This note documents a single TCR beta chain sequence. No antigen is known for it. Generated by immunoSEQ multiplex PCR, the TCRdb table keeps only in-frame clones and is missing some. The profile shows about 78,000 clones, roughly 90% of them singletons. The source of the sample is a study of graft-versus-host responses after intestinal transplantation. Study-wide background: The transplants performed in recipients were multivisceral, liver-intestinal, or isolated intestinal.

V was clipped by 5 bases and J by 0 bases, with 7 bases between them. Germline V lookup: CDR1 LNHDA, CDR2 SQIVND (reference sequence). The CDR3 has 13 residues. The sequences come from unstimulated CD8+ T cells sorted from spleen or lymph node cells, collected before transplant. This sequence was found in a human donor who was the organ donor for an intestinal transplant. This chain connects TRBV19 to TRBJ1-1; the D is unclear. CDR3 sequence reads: CASSVSLNTEAFF. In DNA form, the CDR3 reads TGTGCCAGTAGTGTCAGTTTGAACACTGAAGCTTTCTTT.